These 21 T cell receptor beta chains share one sample of origin, sequenced in a study of cytomegalovirus exposure and HLA in healthy donors (dated by TCRdb to about 2017). The method was the immunoSEQ multiplex PCR assay. For the multiplex PCR, a mixture combining 60 forward primers for TCR Vbeta segments and 13 reverse primers for TCR Jbeta segments was used. TCRdb carries this immuneACCESS record with in-frame sequences only. Its versions omit some clonotypes, under half of them owing to an unresolved V gene in the studies checked, with the rest unexplained. The sample table holds some 220,000 clones, of which approximately 90% were seen once. Over 0.95% of the sample is taken by the ten largest. Sequences were obtained from PBMCs. The receptors derive from a woman under 30 in good health and CMV-seronegative.

J is TRBJ2-5 and V is TRBV29-1; 7 bases match TRBD2. Germline trimming cut 7 bases from V and 5 bases from J; bases unmatched to any gene: 7. CDR1 is SQVTM and CDR2 is ANQGSEA in the germline V gene. This CDR3 region has 12 residues. CDR3 DNA: TGCAGCGCTTTAGGGGAGGGGGAGACCCAGTACTTC. Translation gives CSALGEGETQYF.

The CDR3 DNA sequence: TGCGCCAGCAGCCAATCCCCCTGGGCAGGGTTGAAGCCCCAGCATTTT. The encoded protein is CASSQSPWAGLKPQHF. This rearrangement joins TRBV4-1 to TRBJ1-5, with D possibly TRBD1 on 5 matching bases. Germline values: CDR1 MGHRA, CDR2 YSYEKL. Trimming removed 2 bases from V and 8 bases from J, with 19 bases in between. The CDR3 length is 16 residues.

This clone was seen only once. V usage is TRBV29-1 and J usage is TRBJ1-1; D gene unclear. The CDR3 contains 15 residues. V was cut by 7 bases and J by 0 bases, with 18 bases left in between. Germline CDR1 and CDR2: SQVTM and ANQGSEA. The CDR3 nucleotides are TGCAGCGGTGGCCCGGGGTGGGGAATGAACACTGAAGCTTTCTTT. It specifies CSGGPGWGMNTEAFF.

This clone occurred a few times. The chain carries TRBV5-1 and TRBJ2-1, with a possible D match to TRBD1 (6 bases). V was clipped by 2 bases and J by 1 base, with 10 bases between them. Germline V gives CDR1 SGHRS, CDR2 YFSETQ. This CDR3 is built from 15 residues. The CDR3 bases are TGCGCCAGCAGCTTCCGGGACAAGTCCTACAATGAGCAGTTCTTC. This codes for CASSFRDKSYNEQFF.

A few counts support this clone. The gene calls are TRBV30 and TRBJ2-7; 9 positions match TRBD1. The CDR3 is made up of 14 amino acids. The germline V gene encodes CDR1 GTSNPN and CDR2 SVGIG (reference sequence). The V gene end was trimmed by 3 bases and the J gene end by 4 bases; junction bases not matched to a gene: 7. The CDR3 nucleotides are TGTGCCTGGAGGCACACAGGGGGCCCTTACGAGCAGTACTTC. This gives the protein CAWRHTGGPYEQYF.

The chain uses TRBV4-2 and TRBJ1-3; weak D call: TRBD1 (5 bases). CDR3 size: 15 residues. Germline CDR1 and CDR2: LGHNA and YNFKEQ. V was clipped by 0 bases and J by 4 bases, with 10 bases between them. The CDR3 sequence is CASSQESRVGNTIYF. In nucleotides, the CDR3 is TGTGCCAGCAGCCAAGAATCCAGGGTCGGAAACACCATATATTTT.

This clone has only one observation. The J gene is TRBJ2-1, the V gene TRBV20-1; 7 nucleotides match TRBD2. Germline V gene data show CDR1 as DFQATT and CDR2 as SNEGSKA (reference sequence). This CDR3 has 11 amino acids. V trimming: 8 bases; J trimming: 7 bases; junction bases outside the gene matches: 5. The CDR3 here is CSQAGSNEQFF. The CDR3 region has the DNA TGCAGTCAAGCGGGGTCAAATGAGCAGTTCTTC.

CDR3 in amino acids: CASSRPSLGNTIYF. Written as DNA, the CDR3 is TGTGCCAGCAGTCGCCCGAGTCTTGGAAACACCATATATTTT. The chain recombines TRBV11-2 with TRBJ1-3; D uncertain. The V end was cut by 6 bases, the J end by 3 bases, with 12 bases between. Germline lookup yields CDR1 SGHAT and CDR2 FQNNGV. The CDR3 has 14 amino acids.

This clone has only a few counts. The V gene is TRBV28, the J gene TRBJ1-5; tentative D call: TRBD1 (6 bases). The CDR3 is 14 amino acids. Germline loops: CDR1 MDHEN, CDR2 SYDVKM. Deletions cut 6 bases from V and 9 bases from J, with 18 bases between. The CDR3: CASRNGDLGGPQHF. Here the CDR3 DNA reads TGTGCCAGCAGAAATGGGGACCTAGGGGGGCCCCAGCATTTT.

The CDR3 loop reads CASSYTSGEQYF. Written as DNA, the CDR3 is TGTGCCAGCAGTTACACTTCGGGCGAGCAGTACTTC. V is TRBV6-5 and J is TRBJ2-7; no reliable D call. The CDR3 is 12 amino acids. Germline values: CDR1 MNHEY, CDR2 SVGAGI. Trimming removed 2 bases at V and 6 bases at J, with 8 bases between.

The V gene is TRBV7-9, the J gene TRBJ2-1; 9 bases match TRBD1. Germline CDR1 reads SEHNR; CDR2 reads FQNEAQ (reference sequence). J was trimmed by 6 bases and V by 3 bases; bases with no gene match: 3. This CDR3 region has 14 residues. The CDR3 region is CASSFKTGGNEQFF. The CDR3 DNA follows: TGTGCCAGCAGCTTCAAGACAGGGGGCAATGAGCAGTTCTTC. Full variable domain (missing parts from reference TRBV7-9 and TRBJ2-1): DTGVSQNPRHKITKRGQNVTFRCDPISEHNRLYWYRQTLGQGPEFLTYFQNEAQLEKSRLLSDRFSAERPKGSFSTLEIQRTEQGDSAMYLCASSFKTGGNEQFFGPGTRLTVL.

The rearrangement joins TRBV19 to TRBJ1-2; the match to TRBD1 covers 8 bases. This CDR3 spans 13 amino acids. CDR1 is LNHDA and CDR2 is SQIVND in the germline V gene (reference sequence). V shed 10 bases, J shed 5 bases, and the junction held 9 bases outside the gene matches. In DNA form, the CDR3 reads TGTGCCACCTGGACAGGGATTTTATATGGCTACACCTTC. Translation gives CATWTGILYGYTF.

As DNA, the CDR3 is TGTGCCAGCAGCCCCCGATCGACAAACAATGTAGGGGAGCTGTTTTTT. This sequence encodes CASSPRSTNNVGELFF. V and J are TRBV7-2 and TRBJ2-2, with no clear D. Trimming cost V 5 bases and J 8 bases, with 21 bases left between them. CDR1 is SGHTA and CDR2 is FQGNSA in the germline V gene. The CDR3 spans 16 residues.

The rearrangement joins TRBV29-1 to TRBJ2-7, with D possibly matching TRBD1 (5 bases). The germline V gene encodes CDR1 SQVTM and CDR2 ANQGSEA. The CDR3 extends over 12 amino acids. V gave up 5 bases and J gave up 2 bases, with 10 bases separating them. The CDR3 DNA sequence: TGCAGCGTTTCCGCAGGGACCTACGAGCAGTACTTC. Its translation is CSVSAGTYEQYF.

J is TRBJ1-6 and V is TRBV4-3; D not certain. Germline-derived CDR1 and CDR2 are LGHNA and YSLEER. The ends were cut back, 0 bases at V and 13 bases at J, with 7 bases in the middle. The CDR3 length is 12 residues. The CDR3 coding sequence is TGCGCCAGCAGCCAAGATCTTCAGCCCCTCCACTTT. Encoded protein: CASSQDLQPLHF.

The J gene is TRBJ2-7, the V gene TRBV5-4; perhaps TRBD2 as D (5 bases). There are 16 residues in the CDR3. CDR1 SGHNT and CDR2 YYREEE come from the germline V gene (reference sequence). Trimming left V 4 bases short and J 3 bases short, with 20 bases between. CDR3 sequence (DNA): TGTGCCAGCAGCCCCCCTGGGAGCGGAAGGAGCTACGAGCAGTACTTC. Protein: CASSPPGSGRSYEQYF. The full variable domain, with the rest looked up from reference TRBV5-4 and TRBJ2-7, is ETGVTQSPTHLIKTRGQQVTLRCSSQSGHNTVSWYQQALGQGPQFIFQYYREEENGRGNFPPRFSGLQFPNYSSELNVNALELDDSALYLCASSPPGSGRSYEQYFGPGTRLTVT.

This chain links TRBV19 with TRBJ1-2; TRBD1 matches at 8 bases. The V gene's germline CDR1 is LNHDA and CDR2 SQIVND (reference sequence). CDR3 size: 15 residues. Trimming took 5 bases from V and 3 from J; bases not matched to a gene: 8. The CDR3 DNA sequence: TGTGCCAGTAGTGGCCGGACAGGGAGGGACTATGGCTACACCTTC. This translates into CASSGRTGRDYGYTF.

The rearrangement links TRBV10-3 to TRBJ1-3; no clear D. Per germline, CDR1 ENHRY and CDR2 SYGVKD. The length of the CDR3 is 14 residues. Trimming pared 6 bases from V and 4 bases from J, leaving 13 bases between. CDR3 nucleotides: TGTGCCATCAGCCAGAATGGCGGGGGAAACACCATATATTTT. Its translation is CAISQNGGGNTIYF.

This sequence joins TRBV10-3 and TRBJ1-2, with 10 bases matching TRBD1. V trimming: 3 bases; J trimming: 1 base; junction bases outside the gene matches: 2. CDR3 size: 15 residues. Germline values: CDR1 ENHRY, CDR2 SYGVKD. CDR3 bases: TGTGCCATCAGTGACCGGGACAGGGGTAACTATGGCTACACCTTC. Its translation: CAISDRDRGNYGYTF.

This sequence joins TRBV11-2 and TRBJ2-7; tentative D call: TRBD2 (5 bases). The CDR3 has 14 residues. CDR1 and CDR2 from the germline V gene are SGHAT and FQNNGV. The V gene lost 10 bases and the J gene lost 1 base, with 17 bases spanning the gap. CDR3 amino acids: CATSVAGRSYEQYF. In DNA, the CDR3 is TGTGCCACGTCGGTGGCGGGCAGGTCCTACGAGCAGTACTTC.

CDR3 in DNA: TGCGCCAGCTTCCACCCGGGGCGGGGAAATGAGCAGTTCTTC. Amino acids: CASFHPGRGNEQFF. This sequence joins TRBV4-3 and TRBJ2-1, with D possibly being TRBD2 (6 bases). Germline V gene sequence: CDR1 LGHNA, CDR2 YSLEER. V was pared by 8 bases and J by 7 bases, with 18 bases between. The CDR3 totals 14 residues.